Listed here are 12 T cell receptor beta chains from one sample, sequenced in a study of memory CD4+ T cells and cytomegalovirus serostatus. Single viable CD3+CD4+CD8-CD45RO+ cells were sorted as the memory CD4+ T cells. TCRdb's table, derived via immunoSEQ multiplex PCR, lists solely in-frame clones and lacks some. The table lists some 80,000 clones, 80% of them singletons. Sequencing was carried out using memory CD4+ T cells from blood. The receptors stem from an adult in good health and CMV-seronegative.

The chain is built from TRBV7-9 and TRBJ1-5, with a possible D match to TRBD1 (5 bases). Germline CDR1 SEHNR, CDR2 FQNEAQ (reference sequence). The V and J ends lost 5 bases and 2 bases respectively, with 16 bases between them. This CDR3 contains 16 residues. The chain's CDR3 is CASSSSSTGGNQPQHF. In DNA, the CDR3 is TGTGCCAGCAGCAGTAGTTCGACGGGGGGCAATCAGCCCCAGCATTTT.

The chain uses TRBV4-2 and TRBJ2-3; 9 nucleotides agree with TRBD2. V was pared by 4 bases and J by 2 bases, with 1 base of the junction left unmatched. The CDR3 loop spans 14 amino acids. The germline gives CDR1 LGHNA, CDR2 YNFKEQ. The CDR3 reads CASSPSGITDTQYF. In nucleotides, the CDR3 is TGTGCCAGCAGCCCTAGCGGGATCACAGATACGCAGTATTTT.

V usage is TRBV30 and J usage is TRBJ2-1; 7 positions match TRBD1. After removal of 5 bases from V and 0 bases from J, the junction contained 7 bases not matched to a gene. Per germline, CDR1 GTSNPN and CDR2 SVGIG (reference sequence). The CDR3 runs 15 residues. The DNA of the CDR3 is TGTGCCTGGTCTCGGGGACAGAGCTCCTACAATGAGCAGTTCTTC. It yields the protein CAWSRGQSSYNEQFF.

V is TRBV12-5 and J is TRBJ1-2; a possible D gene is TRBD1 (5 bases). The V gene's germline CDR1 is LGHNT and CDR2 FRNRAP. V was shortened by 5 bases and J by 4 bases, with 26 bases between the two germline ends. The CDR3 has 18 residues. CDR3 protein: CASGRYGLRGRGGYGYTF. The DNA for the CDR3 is TGTGCTAGTGGTCGCTACGGACTAAGGGGTAGGGGAGGCTATGGCTACACCTTC.

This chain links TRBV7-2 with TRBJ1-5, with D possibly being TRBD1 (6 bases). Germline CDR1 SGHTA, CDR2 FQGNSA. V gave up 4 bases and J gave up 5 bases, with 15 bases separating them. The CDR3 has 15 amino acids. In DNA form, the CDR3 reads TGTGCCAGCAGCTCACTCGGGGGGCGCGATCAGCCCCAGCATTTT. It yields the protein CASSSLGGRDQPQHF.

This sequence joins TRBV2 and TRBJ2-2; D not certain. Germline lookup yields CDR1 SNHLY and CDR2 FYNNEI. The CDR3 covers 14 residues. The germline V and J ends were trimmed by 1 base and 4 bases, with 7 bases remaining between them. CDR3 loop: CASSEGLFTGELFF. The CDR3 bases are TGTGCCAGCAGTGAAGGGCTGTTCACCGGGGAGCTGTTTTTT.

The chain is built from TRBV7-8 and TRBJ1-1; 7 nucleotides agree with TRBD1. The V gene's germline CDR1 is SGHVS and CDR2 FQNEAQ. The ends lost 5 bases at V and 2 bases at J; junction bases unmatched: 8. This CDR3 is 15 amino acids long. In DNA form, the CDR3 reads TGTGCCAGCAGCCGGAACCGGGACAGAAACACTGAAGCTTTCTTT. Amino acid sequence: CASSRNRDRNTEAFF.

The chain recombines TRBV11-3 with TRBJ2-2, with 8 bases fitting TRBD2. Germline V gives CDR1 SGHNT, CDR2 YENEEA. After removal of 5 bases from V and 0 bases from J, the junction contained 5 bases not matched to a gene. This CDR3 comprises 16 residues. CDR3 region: CASSPFSGANTGELFF. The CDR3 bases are TGTGCCAGCAGCCCCTTTAGCGGGGCGAACACCGGGGAGCTGTTTTTT.

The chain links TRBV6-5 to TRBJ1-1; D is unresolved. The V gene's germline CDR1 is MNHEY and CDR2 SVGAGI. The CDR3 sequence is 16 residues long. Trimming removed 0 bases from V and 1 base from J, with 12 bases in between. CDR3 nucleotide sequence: TGTGCCAGCAGTTACTCGAGGGCGCCTCCGAACACTGAAGCTTTCTTT. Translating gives CASSYSRAPPNTEAFF.

For the CDR3, the DNA is TGTGCCAGCGGACCTCGGGCGGAGGGCTACACCTTC. This encodes CASGPRAEGYTF. This sequence joins TRBV6-6 and TRBJ1-2; D is unresolved. Germline V gene data show CDR1 as MNHNY and CDR2 as SVGAGI (reference sequence). The V and J ends lost 8 bases and 8 bases respectively, with 15 bases between them. The CDR3 is made up of 12 amino acids.

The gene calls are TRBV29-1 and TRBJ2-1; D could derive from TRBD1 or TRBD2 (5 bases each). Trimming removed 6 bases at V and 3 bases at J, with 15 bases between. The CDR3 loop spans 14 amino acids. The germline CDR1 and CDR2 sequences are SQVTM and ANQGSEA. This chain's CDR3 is CSVAPGRGYNEQFF. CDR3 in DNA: TGCAGCGTGGCCCCGGGACGAGGCTACAATGAGCAGTTCTTC.

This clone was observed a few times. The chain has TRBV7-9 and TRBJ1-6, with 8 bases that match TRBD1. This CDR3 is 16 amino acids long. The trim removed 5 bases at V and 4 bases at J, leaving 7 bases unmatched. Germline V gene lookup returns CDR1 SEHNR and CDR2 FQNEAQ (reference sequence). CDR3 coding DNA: TGTGCCAGCAGCCCCGGGACAGGAACATATAATTCACCCCTCCACTTT. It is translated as CASSPGTGTYNSPLHF.